These 24 T cell receptor beta chains came from one sample sequenced in a study of T cells in women clearing cervical HPV infection. TCRdb keeps only in-frame clones here, not all; method: immunoSEQ multiplex PCR. The sample table includes tens of thousands of clones. The sequencing input was blood buffy coat. All receptors come from a woman between 18 and 75 years old with a cervical HPV16 infection that either progressed to CIN3+ or cleared (not recorded which).

Note on this clone: The sequenced fragment ends 3 residues before the CDR3 boundary, so the rest is inferred from the germline J gene. The V gene is TRBV6-1, the J gene TRBJ2-7; 7 bases are a match to TRBD2. V shed 1 base and J 6 bases; nucleotides not matched to a gene: 12. The CDR3 is 16 residues long. Looked up from germline, CDR1 is MNHNS and CDR2 is SASEGT. CDR3 in amino acids: CASSEEIGGSYIEQYF. The sequenced part of the CDR3 DNA is TGTGCCAGCAGTGAAGAAATTGGCGGGAGTTATATCGAG.

CDR3: CASSIVDSTGNIQYF. The covered CDR3 bases are TGTGCCAGTAGTATTGTCGACAGCACAGGGAACATT. The gene calls are TRBV19 and TRBJ2-4, with D perhaps TRBD1 (6 bases). The observed sequence ends 3 residues before the CDR3 terminus, with the missing tail filled in from the germline J gene. CDR3 length equals 15 residues. Germline V gives CDR1 LNHDA, CDR2 SQIVND (reference sequence). V lost 3 bases to trimming and J lost 7 bases, with 16 bases between them.

A remark on this clone: With the read ending 3 residues before the CDR3 end, the germline J gene is used to fill in that end. This chain links TRBV2 with TRBJ1-1; no definite D call. Germline V gene sequence: CDR1 SNHLY, CDR2 FYNNEI. The CDR3 spans 12 residues. CDR3 sequence reads: CASSENTPEAFF. The CDR3 bases that were read are TGTGCCAGCAGTGAGAATACACCCGAA.

With respect to this clone: The read ends 3 residues shy of where the CDR3 ends; the end is completed using the germline J gene. V gene TRBV30 combines with J gene TRBJ1-4; 7 nucleotides match TRBD1. The CDR3 is 15 residues long. The V gene end was trimmed by 5 bases and the J gene end by 7 bases; junction bases not matched to a gene: 13. CDR1 and CDR2 (germline): GTSNPN, SVGIG (reference sequence). CDR3 region: CAWQDLTGKIEKLFF. The CDR3 DNA, read in part, is TGTGCCTGGCAGGATCTGACAGGGAAGATTGAAAAA.

In the case of this clone: The missing CDR3 end, 3 residues past where the read stops, is filled in from the germline J gene. This sequence joins TRBV20-1 and TRBJ1-5; 8 bases agree with TRBD1. Germline assignment: CDR1 DFQATT and CDR2 SNEGSKA (reference sequence). The CDR3 contains 15 residues. The trim removed 0 bases at V and 2 bases at J, leaving 3 bases unmatched. The sequenced part of the CDR3 DNA is TGCAGTGCTAGAGATCCGACAGGGGGCAATCAGCCC. Translating gives CSARDPTGGNQP. The full CDR3 protein is CSARDPTGGNQPQHF.

As for this clone: The read is 3 residues too short to cover the CDR3 end, so that end is filled in from the germline J gene. This chain links TRBV4-1 with TRBJ2-4; 11 bases agree with TRBD1. The CDR3 has 16 residues. Per germline, CDR1 MGHRA and CDR2 YSYEKL. V was pared by 4 bases and J by 4 bases, with 6 bases of the junction left unmatched. Incomplete CDR3 DNA: TGCGCCAGCAGCCGGGGGGACAGGGGGAAGAAAAACATT. This translates into CASSRGDRGKKNI. The whole CDR3 is CASSRGDRGKKNIQYF.

About this clone itself: Read coverage stops 3 residues before the CDR3 terminus; the germline J gene supplies the remainder. V usage is TRBV11-2 and J usage is TRBJ1-1; D unresolved. Germline CDR1 SGHAT, CDR2 FQNNGV. Trimming cost V 1 base and J 1 base, with 10 bases left between them. The CDR3 length is 15 residues. Partial CDR3 DNA: TGTGCCAGCAGCTTAGGCAGGACTGGGAACACTGAA. It is translated as CASSLGRTGNTE. The entire CDR3 is CASSLGRTGNTEAFF.

A word on this clone: The read comes to an end 3 residues before the CDR3 does, leaving the germline J gene to fill in the end. The chain uses TRBV6-2 or TRBV6-3 and TRBJ2-7; D possibly corresponds to TRBD1 (5 bases). This CDR3 has 15 amino acids. Trimming took off 2 bases at V and 6 bases at J, with 17 bases between the two ends. Germline lookup yields CDR1 MNHEY and CDR2 SVGEGT. The CDR3: CASSYGAARSLEQYF. Incomplete CDR3 DNA: TGTGCCAGCAGTTACGGGGCGGCCAGGTCCCTCGAG.

As for this clone: The CDR3 extends 3 residues past the end of the read, so its final part is completed from the germline J gene. V is TRBV6-2 or TRBV6-3 and J is TRBJ2-3; 10 nucleotides line up with TRBD2. The CDR3 has 14 amino acids. V lost 10 bases to trimming and J lost 5 bases; unmatched junction nucleotides: 9. Germline loops: CDR1 MNHEY, CDR2 SVGEGT. CDR3 sequence reads: CATTPRLAGDTQYF. The part of the CDR3 DNA that was read is TGTGCCACCACCCCGAGACTAGCGGGAGATACG.

Worth noting for this clone: The sequenced fragment ends 3 residues before the CDR3 boundary, so the rest is inferred from the germline J gene. J is TRBJ1-5 and V is TRBV20-1; the match to TRBD1 covers 8 bases. With V trimmed by 6 bases and J by 0 bases, 4 bases remained unmatched. The length of the CDR3 is 14 residues. Germline V lookup: CDR1 DFQATT, CDR2 SNEGSKA (reference sequence). The CDR3 bases that were read are TGCAGTGCCCTACAGGGGGATAGCAATCAGCCC. The encoded protein is CSALQGDSNQP. The entire CDR3 protein is CSALQGDSNQPQHF.

The chain's CDR3 is CASSALGGSYEQYF. The sequenced part of the CDR3 DNA is TGTGCCAGCAGCGCCCTCGGCGGGAGCTACGAG. The chain has TRBV6-2 or TRBV6-3 and TRBJ2-7; 7 nucleotides agree with TRBD2. The CDR3 end falls 3 residues outside the read, so it is completed with the germline J gene. CDR1 MNHEY and CDR2 SVGEGT come from the germline V gene. The J segment lost 3 bases and the V segment lost 6 bases, leaving 8 bases of the junction unmatched. This CDR3 is built from 14 residues.

As for this clone: Read coverage stops 3 residues before the CDR3 terminus; the germline J gene supplies the remainder. The J gene is TRBJ1-1, the V gene TRBV20-1, with 7 bases that match TRBD1. The junction had 14 bases not matched to a gene; V was cut back by 8 bases and J by 2 bases. This CDR3 has 15 residues. CDR1 DFQATT and CDR2 SNEGSKA come from the germline V gene (reference sequence). The CDR3 sequence is CSIEGGGNFNTEAFF. CDR3 bases read: TGCAGTATCGAAGGGGGCGGTAATTTTAACACTGAA.

Partial CDR3 DNA: TGTGCCAGCAGCTTATTCTTGGCTAGCGGGAGTAGTGAG. It encodes CASSLFLASGSSE. In full, the CDR3 is CASSLFLASGSSEQFF. The chain has TRBV7-3 and TRBJ2-1; TRBD2 matches 10 bases. The read is 3 residues too short to cover the CDR3 end, so that end is filled in from the germline J gene. The CDR3 runs 16 residues. Trimming removed 2 bases from V and 9 bases from J; junction bases left unmatched: 10. From germline, CDR1 is SGHTA and CDR2 FQGTGA.

In regard to this clone: The CDR3 end falls 3 residues outside the read, so it is completed with the germline J gene. V usage is TRBV5-1 and J usage is TRBJ2-1, with 7 bases aligning to TRBD2. Trimming took 4 bases from V and 1 from J; bases not matched to a gene: 8. Germline values: CDR1 SGHRS, CDR2 YFSETQ. The length of the CDR3 is 16 residues. CDR3 sequence reads: CASSIGGGGSYNEQFF. The DNA read from the CDR3 is TGCGCCAGCAGCATTGGCGGGGGTGGGTCCTACAATGAG.

Regarding this clone: The CDR3 end falls 3 residues outside the read, so it is completed with the germline J gene. This rearrangement joins TRBV7-9 to TRBJ2-7, with D unclear. In germline, CDR1 is SEHNR, CDR2 FQNEAQ (reference sequence). CDR3 length: 11 amino acids. V was clipped by 8 bases and J by 4 bases, with 9 bases between them. The CDR3 bases that were read are TGTGCCAGCGCGGCCGCGTACGAG. The encoded protein is CASAAAYE. The full CDR3 protein reads CASAAAYEQYF.

Regarding this clone: With the read ending 3 residues before the CDR3 end, the germline J gene is used to fill in that end. This chain uses TRBV19 with TRBJ1-5; D possibly corresponds to TRBD1 (5 bases). The germline CDR1 and CDR2 sequences are LNHDA and SQIVND (reference sequence). This CDR3 is built from 14 residues. The V end lost 10 bases, the J end lost 5 bases, and 18 bases lay between the germline ends. The CDR3 sequence: CATTAWGEDQPQHF. CDR3 DNA, as far as it was read: TGTGCCACCACAGCCTGGGGGGAGGATCAGCCC. Complete variable domain (other parts from reference TRBV19 and TRBJ1-5): DGGITQSPKYLFRKEGQNVTLSCEQNLNHDAMYWYRQDPGQGLRLIYYSQIVNDFQKGDIAEGYSVSREKKESFPLTVTSAQKNPTAFYLCATTAWGEDQPQHFGDGTRLSIL.

On this clone itself: Read coverage stops 3 residues before the CDR3 terminus; the germline J gene supplies the remainder. This sequence joins TRBV5-1 and TRBJ1-2; D is uncertain. The CDR3 sequence is 15 residues long. The V and J ends lost 1 base and 0 bases respectively, with 10 bases between them. Germline V gene sequence: CDR1 SGHRS, CDR2 YFSETQ. This CDR3 is CASSLRGLSNYGYTF. The part of the CDR3 DNA that was read is TGCGCCAGCAGCTTGCGGGGTTTGTCTAACTATGGC. Full variable domain (rest looked up from reference TRBV5-1 and TRBJ1-2): KAGVTQTPRYLIKTRGQQVTLSCSPISGHRSVSWYQQTPGQGLQFLFEYFSETQRNKGNFPGRFSGRQFSNSRSEMNVSTLELGDSALYLCASSLRGLSNYGYTFGSGTRLTVV.

In regard to this clone: Its ends do not fully match the called genes, so a read error is possible. Read data end 3 residues before the CDR3 end; the end is taken from the germline J gene. V gene TRBV7-9 combines with J gene TRBJ1-4; 9 nucleotides match TRBD1. CDR1 and CDR2 (germline): SEHNR, FQNEAQ (reference sequence). The CDR3 spans 15 residues. CDR3 sequence: CAGSLGDRENEKLFF. Partial CDR3 DNA: TGTGCCGGCAGCTTAGGGGACAGGGAGAATGAAAAA.

With regard to this clone: The CDR3 end falls 3 residues outside the read, so it is completed with the germline J gene. The rearrangement joins TRBV7-9 to TRBJ1-2; 7 nucleotides agree with TRBD1. This CDR3 region has 15 residues. In germline, CDR1 is SEHNR, CDR2 FQNEAQ (reference sequence). CDR3: CASSLSLQGSGGYTF. The sequenced part of the CDR3 DNA is TGTGCCAGCAGCTTGTCCCTACAGGGGTCTGGCGGC.

As to this clone: The CDR3 end falls 3 residues outside the read, so it is completed with the germline J gene. This sequence joins TRBV20-1 and TRBJ2-5; perhaps TRBD2 as D (5 bases). From germline, CDR1 is DFQATT and CDR2 SNEGSKA (reference sequence). V lost 5 bases and J 4 bases, leaving 17 bases between the germline ends. The CDR3 loop spans 14 amino acids. CDR3 loop: CSAVSGPWGETQYF. CDR3 bases read: TGCAGTGCTGTAAGCGGACCTTGGGGAGAGACC.

Comment on this clone: The CDR3 extends 3 residues past the end of the read, so its final part is completed from the germline J gene. The chain is built from TRBV28 and TRBJ2-7; D unclear. This CDR3 is built from 11 residues. Looked up from germline, CDR1 is MDHEN and CDR2 is SYDVKM. The V end was cut by 3 bases, the J end by 5 bases, with 5 bases between. The CDR3 here is CASSFRDEQYF. Partial CDR3 DNA: TGTGCCAGCAGTTTTAGAGACGAG.

Concerning this clone itself: The missing CDR3 end, 3 residues past where the read stops, is filled in from the germline J gene. V and J are TRBV20-1 and TRBJ1-1; 8 bases agree with TRBD1. Germline-derived CDR1 and CDR2 are DFQATT and SNEGSKA (reference sequence). The CDR3 spans 12 residues. The V segment lost 6 bases and the J segment 5 bases; nucleotides outside the gene matches: 5. The sequenced part of the CDR3 DNA is TGCAGTGCCGGACAGGGAAATACTGAA. This sequence encodes CSAGQGNTE. The full CDR3 sequence reads CSAGQGNTEAFF.

Note on this clone: The CDR3 extends 3 residues past the end of the read, so its final part is completed from the germline J gene. The chain links TRBV29-1 to TRBJ2-7; a possible D gene is TRBD1 (5 bases). The V gene's germline CDR1 is SQVTM and CDR2 ANQGSEA. V shed 6 bases and J shed 5 bases, with 23 bases lying between them. CDR3 length equals 15 residues. The DNA read from the CDR3 is TGCAGCGTACCCGGGCCCTTCACAGGCCCTCACGAG. Translating gives CSVPGPFTGPHE. The complete CDR3 reads CSVPGPFTGPHEQYF.

About this clone: The missing CDR3 end, 3 residues past where the read stops, is filled in from the germline J gene. V is TRBV20-1 and J is TRBJ1-2, with TRBD1 matching 8 bases. Germline CDR1 DFQATT, CDR2 SNEGSKA (reference sequence). CDR3 length: 14 amino acids. The V segment lost 6 bases and the J segment 1 base; nucleotides outside the gene matches: 7. The part of the CDR3 DNA that was read is TGCAGTGCGCGGACAGGGATGATTAACTATGGC. Translation gives CSARTGMINYG. Given in full, the CDR3 is CSARTGMINYGYTF.